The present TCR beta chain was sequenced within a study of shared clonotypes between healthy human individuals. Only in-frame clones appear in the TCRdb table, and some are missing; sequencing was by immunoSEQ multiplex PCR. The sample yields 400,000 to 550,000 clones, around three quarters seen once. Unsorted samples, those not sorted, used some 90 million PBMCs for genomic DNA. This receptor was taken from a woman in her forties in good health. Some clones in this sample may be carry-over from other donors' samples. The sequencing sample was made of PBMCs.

The CDR3 loop is CASSPISGGGFSGELFF. The CDR3 region has the DNA TGTGCCAGCAGCCCCATCTCCGGGGGCGGTTTTTCCGGGGAGCTGTTTTTT. The V call is TRBV5-8, the J call TRBJ2-2; perhaps D is TRBD1 or TRBD2 (6 bases each). CDR3 length equals 17 residues. With 4 bases removed from V and 6 bases from J, the gap between germline ends came to 22 bases. CDR1 and CDR2 (germline): SGHTS, YDEGEE.